Below are 3 T cell receptor beta chains sequenced from a single sample in a study of human T cells and chemical hapten exposure. Time point specified: pre-sensitization, week 0. Treatment: therapeutic diphenylcyclopropenone sensitization with weekly scalp DPC. Using its own MiXCR run on the RACE reads, TCRdb lists one record per CDR3 protein. This table has approximately 370,000 distinct CDR3 sequences, 5.5% appearing once. The sample was whole blood, taken in connection with sensitization to the hapten diphenylcyclopropenone (DPC). These TCRs come from a woman aged 18-29 years with alopecia areata. Some clones in this sample may be carry-over from other donors' samples.

This clonotype was counted many times. V is TRBV5-1 and J is TRBJ1-6, with 9 bases that match TRBD1. Germline V gene sequence: CDR1 SGHRS, CDR2 YFSETQ. This CDR3 has 14 residues. With V trimmed by 4 bases and J by 6 bases, 2 bases remained unmatched. CDR3 sequence (DNA): TGCGCCAGCAGCGAGGGACAGGGTAATTCACCCCTCCACTTT. It encodes CASSEGQGNSPLHF.

As for this clonotype: Being one base from a much bigger clone, this may be a read error. CDR3 sequence (DNA): TGTGCCAGCAGTGAGAGACAGGGAGGGGATGAAAAACTGTTTTTT. It specifies CASSERQGGDEKLFF. The rearrangement links TRBV2 to TRBJ1-4; 7 nucleotides align to TRBD1. This CDR3 has 15 amino acids. Germline CDR1 SNHLY, CDR2 FYNNEI. The V gene end was trimmed by 3 bases and the J gene end by 6 bases; junction bases not matched to a gene: 7.

This clonotype came up many times. V gene TRBV6-6 combines with J gene TRBJ1-1; D may be TRBD1 (6 bases). The CDR3 length is 12 residues. The germline V gene encodes CDR1 MNHNY and CDR2 SVGAGI (reference sequence). V was cut by 5 bases and J by 5 bases, with 9 bases left in between. This chain's CDR3 is CASSQGLTEAFF. The CDR3 DNA sequence: TGTGCCAGCAGTCAGGGGCTTACTGAAGCTTTCTTT.